These 18 T cell receptor beta chains came from one sample sequenced in a study of neurological immune-mediated disorders. TCRdb re-analysed the 5' RACE reads in MiXCR, keeping a single row per CDR3 protein. The sample shows roughly 15,000 distinct CDR3 sequences, over 12% of them seen only once. The sequenced material came from PBMCs. The receptors originated from a man in his 60s with HTLV-1-associated myelopathy (HAM/TSP).

This clonotype was counted at least ten times. This rearrangement joins TRBV9 to TRBJ2-3; D perhaps matches TRBD2 (6 bases). CDR1 and CDR2 (germline): SGDLS, YYNGEE. V was pared by 0 bases and J by 7 bases, with 9 bases between. This CDR3 is built from 13 residues. The CDR3 region is CASSVGGAHTQYF. In DNA, the CDR3 is TGTGCCAGCAGCGTAGGCGGGGCCCATACGCAGTATTTT.

With respect to this clonotype: Sequence at one end of the junction differs from germline and may be a read error. The chain uses TRBV28 and TRBJ2-5, with 15 bases that match TRBD2. From germline, CDR1 is MDHEN and CDR2 SYDVKM. This CDR3 spans 16 amino acids. The CDR3 DNA reads TGTGCCAACAGTCCGTGGACTAGCGGGGGGGTGAAGACCCAGTACTTC. Its translation is CANSPWTSGGVKTQYF. The full variable domain, its missing parts supplied by reference TRBV28 and TRBJ2-5, is DVKVTQSSRYLVKRTGEKVFLECVQDMDHENMFWYRQDPGLGLRLIYFSYDVKMKEKGDIPEGYSVSREKKERFSLILESASTNQTSMYLCANSPWTSGGVKTQYFGPGTRLLVL.

There are a few counts of this clonotype. The V and J genes are TRBV3-1 and TRBJ2-5; either TRBD1 or TRBD2 may supply D (6 bases each). The CDR3 runs 13 residues. Trimming cost V 11 bases and J 0 bases, with 13 bases left between them. Per the germline V gene, CDR1 is LGHDT and CDR2 is YNNKEL (reference sequence). The CDR3 coding sequence is TGTGCCGCGAGGGGGGAGTACCAAGAGACCCAGTACTTC. Its protein is CAARGEYQETQYF.

This clonotype was found many times. The gene calls are TRBV7-2 and TRBJ1-1; D uncertain. Germline V gene lookup returns CDR1 SGHTA and CDR2 FQGNSA. V lost 0 bases, J lost 7 bases, and 9 bases lay in between. The CDR3 is made up of 13 amino acids. The DNA for the CDR3 is TGTGCCAGCAGCTTAGCGCGACACCTTGAAGCTTTCTTT. It specifies CASSLARHLEAFF.

This clonotype has a count of ten or more. The rearrangement joins TRBV6-1 to TRBJ2-3; 8 bases are a match to TRBD2. The CDR3 length is 15 residues. CDR1 and CDR2 from the germline V gene are MNHNS and SASEGT. V trimming: 7 bases; J trimming: 0 bases; junction bases outside the gene matches: 6. The CDR3 loop is CASTLLAASTDTQYF. As DNA, the CDR3 is TGTGCCAGCACCTTACTAGCGGCAAGCACAGATACGCAGTATTTT.

Judged by abundance, this clonotype is medium-sized. V and J are TRBV5-1 and TRBJ2-5; 12 bases are a match to TRBD2. From germline, CDR1 is SGHRS and CDR2 YFSETQ. The ends lost 2 bases at V and 1 base at J; junction bases unmatched: 3. The CDR3 runs 16 residues. DNA of the CDR3: TGCGCCAGCAGCTTAACTAGCGGGGGGCCCCAAGAGACCCAGTACTTC. Translating gives CASSLTSGGPQETQYF.

This clonotype was detected many times. The genes are TRBV5-1 and TRBJ1-2, with a weak D call TRBD1 (5 bases). The CDR3 runs 16 residues. Looked up from germline, CDR1 is SGHRS and CDR2 is YFSETQ. The V end lost 5 bases, the J end lost 2 bases, and 19 bases lay between the germline ends. CDR3 protein: CASSTDSNPSNYGYTF. The CDR3 nucleotides read TGCGCCAGCAGTACTGACAGCAACCCCTCGAACTATGGCTACACCTTC.

This clonotype has at least ten counts. V is TRBV5-1 and J is TRBJ2-4; TRBD1 or TRBD2 may be the D gene (5 bases each). V was trimmed by 4 bases and J by 1 base, leaving 18 bases between them. The CDR3 length is 17 residues. The germline gives CDR1 SGHRS, CDR2 YFSETQ. CDR3 DNA sequence: TGCGCCAGCAGCGATCTGAATCGGGGCTTGGCCAAAAACATTCAGTACTTC. Protein sequence: CASSDLNRGLAKNIQYF.

This clonotype was counted at least ten times. The rearrangement uses TRBV7-2 and TRBJ2-5; 9 nucleotides match TRBD2. Germline trimming cut 2 bases from V and 4 bases from J; bases unmatched to any gene: 8. This CDR3 spans 16 amino acids. Germline V CDR1 and CDR2: SGHTA, FQGNSA. CDR3 sequence: CASSLQLGLARETQYF. As DNA, the CDR3 is TGTGCCAGCAGCTTACAGCTGGGACTAGCACGAGAGACCCAGTACTTC.

This clonotype was recorded many times. This rearrangement joins TRBV29-1 to TRBJ2-5; 10 bases align to TRBD2. CDR1 and CDR2 (germline): SQVTM, ANQGSEA. The J segment lost 5 bases and the V segment lost 5 bases, leaving 2 bases of the junction unmatched. The CDR3 sequence is 12 residues long. The CDR3 region has the DNA TGCAGCGTTAGCGGGGGGGCGGAGACCCAGTACTTC. Translating it yields CSVSGGAETQYF. The complete variable domain, with remaining parts taken from reference TRBV29-1 and TRBJ2-5, reads SAVISQKPSRDICQRGTSLTIQCQVDSQVTMMFWYRQQPGQSLTLIATANQGSEATYESGFVIDKFPISRPNLTFSTLTVSNMSPEDSSIYLCSVSGGAETQYFGPGTRLLVL.

This clonotype was picked up one time. Sequence at one end of the junction differs from germline and may be a read error. This rearrangement joins TRBV12-3 or TRBV12-4 to TRBJ2-5, with TRBD2 matching 8 bases. The CDR3 runs 15 residues. CDR3 sequence: CVSSLIVGAGGTQYF. CDR3 sequence (DNA): TGTGTCAGCAGTTTAATCGTGGGGGCGGGGGGGACCCAGTACTTC.

This clonotype was picked up many times. The V call is TRBV12-3 or TRBV12-4, the J call TRBJ1-4; 9 bases line up with TRBD1. V trimming: 5 bases; J trimming: 12 bases; junction bases outside the gene matches: 13. This CDR3 contains 15 residues. CDR3 amino acids: CASSTWVGTGGQLFF. The CDR3 nucleotides read TGTGCCAGCAGTACCTGGGTGGGTACAGGGGGCCAACTGTTTTTT.

The chain is built from TRBV29-1 and TRBJ2-1; D perhaps matches TRBD1 (6 bases). The germline V gene has CDR1 SQVTM and CDR2 ANQGSEA. CDR3 length: 9 residues. The CDR3 bases are TGCGGACAGTACAATGAGCAGTTCTTC. This gives the protein CGQYNEQFF.

This clonotype has at least ten counts. The chain combines TRBV2 with TRBJ1-4, with TRBD1 identical over 7 bases. Trimming took 6 bases from V and 8 from J; bases not matched to a gene: 9. From germline, CDR1 is SNHLY and CDR2 FYNNEI. CDR3 length: 14 amino acids. CDR3 nucleotides: TGTGCCAGCAGAAAGGGACAGAGGGGGGAAAAACTGTTTTTT. Residues: CASRKGQRGEKLFF.

This clonotype is classed as medium-sized. In DNA, the CDR3 is TGCGCCAGCAGCCAGACAGGGTCCTCCTACGAGCAGTACTTC. Encoded protein: CASSQTGSSYEQYF. The rearrangement links TRBV5-1 to TRBJ2-7; TRBD1 agrees at 7 bases. This CDR3 is built from 14 residues. The trim removed 4 bases at V and 0 bases at J, leaving 4 bases unmatched. Germline assignment: CDR1 SGHRS and CDR2 YFSETQ.

This clonotype occurred many times. The CDR3 reads CASSRSPGIQYF. In DNA form, the CDR3 reads TGTGCCAGCAGCCGGTCGCCGGGCATTCAGTACTTC. The chain links TRBV16 to TRBJ2-4; unclear D gene. The ends were cut back, 4 bases at V and 9 bases at J, with 10 bases in the middle. The CDR3 has 12 residues. The germline gives CDR1 KGHSY, CDR2 FQNENV.

This clonotype was recorded at least ten times. The J gene is TRBJ1-1, the V gene TRBV5-1; D remains ambiguous. This CDR3 has 14 amino acids. Trimming left V 0 bases short and J 1 base short, with 7 bases between. CDR1 is SGHRS and CDR2 is YFSETQ in the germline V gene. CDR3 residues: CASSLERANTEAFF. The CDR3 nucleotides read TGCGCCAGCAGCTTGGAAAGGGCGAACACTGAAGCTTTCTTT.

This clonotype showed up many times. This chain uses TRBV20-1 with TRBJ1-4; D perhaps matches TRBD1 (5 bases). Between the trimmed V and J ends, which lost 1 base and 4 bases, there was a span of 10 bases. The CDR3 loop spans 14 amino acids. Germline values: CDR1 DFQATT, CDR2 SNEGSKA (reference sequence). CDR3 in amino acids: CSARGRVYNEKLFF. In nucleotides, the CDR3 is TGCAGTGCTAGAGGCAGGGTTTATAATGAAAAACTGTTTTTT.